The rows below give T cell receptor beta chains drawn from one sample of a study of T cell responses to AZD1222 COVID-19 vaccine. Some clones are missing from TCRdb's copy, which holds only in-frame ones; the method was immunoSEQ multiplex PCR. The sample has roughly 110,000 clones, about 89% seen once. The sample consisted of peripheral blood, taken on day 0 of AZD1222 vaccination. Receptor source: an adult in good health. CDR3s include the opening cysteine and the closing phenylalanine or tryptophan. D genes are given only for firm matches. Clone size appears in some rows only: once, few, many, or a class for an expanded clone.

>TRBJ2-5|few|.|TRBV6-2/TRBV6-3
CASSYVGGETQYF
TGTGCCAGCAGTTACGTGGGCGGGGAGACCCAGTACTTC
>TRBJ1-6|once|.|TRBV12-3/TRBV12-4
CASLMGANSPLHF
TGTGCCAGCCTTATGGGGGCAAATTCACCCCTCCACTTT
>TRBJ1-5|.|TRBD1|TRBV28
CASSGQGSNQPQHF
TGTGCCAGCAGCGGACAGGGTAGCAATCAGCCCCAGCATTTT
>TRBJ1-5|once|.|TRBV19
CASSIEGRQPQHF
TGTGCCAGTAGTATTGAGGGCCGTCAGCCCCAGCATTTT
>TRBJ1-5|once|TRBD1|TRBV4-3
CASSQGTGGNQPQHF
TGCGCCAGCAGCCAAGGGACAGGAGGGAATCAGCCCCAGCATTTT
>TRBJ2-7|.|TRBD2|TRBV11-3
CASSSGLAYEQYF
TGTGCCAGCAGCTCAGGACTAGCCTACGAGCAGTACTTC
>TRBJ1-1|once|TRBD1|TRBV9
CASSVQGVDTEAFF
TGTGCCAGCAGCGTACAGGGGGTAGACACTGAAGCTTTCTTT
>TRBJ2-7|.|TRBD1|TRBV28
CASSLDGTGGNEQYF
TGTGCCAGCAGTTTAGACGGGACAGGGGGCAACGAGCAGTACTTC
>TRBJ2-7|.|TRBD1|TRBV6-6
CASSYTPTGVYEQYF
TGTGCCAGCAGTTACACACCGACAGGGGTATACGAGCAGTACTTC
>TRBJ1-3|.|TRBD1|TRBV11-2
CASSLAQGGPSSGNTIYF
TGTGCCAGCAGCTTAGCTCAGGGGGGACCCTCCTCTGGAAACACCATATATTTT
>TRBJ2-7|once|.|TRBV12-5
CASGTLRGYEQYF
TGTGCTAGTGGTACCCTAAGGGGCTACGAGCAGTACTTC
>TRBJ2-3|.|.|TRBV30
CAWSSSGTDTQYF
TGTGCCTGGAGCTCCTCAGGCACAGATACGCAGTATTTT
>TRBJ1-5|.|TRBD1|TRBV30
CAWSEGAPNQPQHF
TGTGCCTGGAGTGAGGGGGCCCCCAATCAGCCCCAGCATTTT
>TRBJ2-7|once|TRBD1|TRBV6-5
CASRYDRGSYEQYF
TGTGCCAGCCGATATGACAGGGGCTCCTACGAGCAGTACTTC
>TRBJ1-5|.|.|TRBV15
CATSNGGSNQPQHF
TGTGCCACCAGCAACGGTGGGAGCAATCAGCCCCAGCATTTT
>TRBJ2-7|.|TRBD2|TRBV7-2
CASKLGGGSYEQYF
TGTGCCAGCAAATTGGGCGGGGGGTCCTACGAGCAGTACTTC
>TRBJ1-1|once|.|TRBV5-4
CASSLETGAMNTEAFF
TGTGCCAGCAGCTTGGAAACGGGGGCTATGAACACTGAAGCTTTCTTT
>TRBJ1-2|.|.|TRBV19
CASTIRAGRGDYTF
TGTGCCAGTACCATCAGGGCAGGGAGAGGTGACTACACCTTC
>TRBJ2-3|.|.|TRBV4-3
CASSQDHIRTDTQYF
TGCGCCAGCAGCCAAGATCACATCCGCACAGATACGCAGTATTTT
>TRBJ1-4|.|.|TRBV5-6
CASSDSGAVNEKLFF
TGTGCCAGCAGCGACTCAGGGGCCGTTAATGAAAAACTGTTTTTT
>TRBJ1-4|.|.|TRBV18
CASSPIQGSSTNEKLFF
TGTGCCAGCTCACCCATACAGGGATCGTCAACTAATGAAAAACTGTTTTTT
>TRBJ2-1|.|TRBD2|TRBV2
CASSEGLAGNNEQFF
TGTGCCAGCAGTGAGGGACTAGCGGGCAACAATGAGCAGTTCTTC
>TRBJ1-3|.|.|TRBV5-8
CASSWGSGNTIYF
TGTGCCAGCAGCTGGGGCTCTGGAAACACCATATATTTT
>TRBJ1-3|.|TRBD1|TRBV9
CASSVDGTGAGNTIYF
TGTGCCAGCAGCGTAGACGGAACAGGGGCTGGAAACACCATATATTTT
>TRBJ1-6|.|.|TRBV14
CASSLREGRLNSPLHF
TGTGCCAGCAGCCTAAGGGAAGGGAGGCTTAATTCACCCCTCCACTTT
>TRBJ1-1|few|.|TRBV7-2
CASSLSLPPAGFEAFF
TGTGCCAGCAGCTTAAGTCTCCCCCCGGCGGGCTTTGAAGCTTTCTTT
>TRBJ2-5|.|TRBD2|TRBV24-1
CATSDGGAGTQYF
TGTGCCACGAGTGACGGGGGGGCCGGGACCCAGTACTTC
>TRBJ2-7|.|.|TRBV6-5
CASRTGSASSYEQYF
TGTGCCAGCAGAACCGGCAGCGCGAGCTCCTACGAGCAGTACTTC
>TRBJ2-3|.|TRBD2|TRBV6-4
CASSDWTSGGGTDTQYF
TGTGCCAGCAGTGACTGGACTAGCGGGGGAGGCACAGATACGCAGTATTTT
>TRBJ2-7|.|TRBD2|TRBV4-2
CASSQAQTSGIYEQYF
TGTGCCAGCAGCCAAGCCCAGACTAGCGGGATCTACGAGCAGTACTTC
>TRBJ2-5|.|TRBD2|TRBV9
CASSVGQSGGWATQYF
TGTGCCAGCAGCGTAGGGCAAAGCGGGGGGTGGGCGACCCAGTACTTC
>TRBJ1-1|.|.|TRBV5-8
CASHLTRTEAFF
TGTGCCTCCCACCTGACGCGCACTGAAGCTTTCTTT
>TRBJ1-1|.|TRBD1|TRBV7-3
CASSLRWDRLNTEAFF
TGTGCCAGCAGCTTAAGATGGGACAGACTGAACACTGAAGCTTTCTTT